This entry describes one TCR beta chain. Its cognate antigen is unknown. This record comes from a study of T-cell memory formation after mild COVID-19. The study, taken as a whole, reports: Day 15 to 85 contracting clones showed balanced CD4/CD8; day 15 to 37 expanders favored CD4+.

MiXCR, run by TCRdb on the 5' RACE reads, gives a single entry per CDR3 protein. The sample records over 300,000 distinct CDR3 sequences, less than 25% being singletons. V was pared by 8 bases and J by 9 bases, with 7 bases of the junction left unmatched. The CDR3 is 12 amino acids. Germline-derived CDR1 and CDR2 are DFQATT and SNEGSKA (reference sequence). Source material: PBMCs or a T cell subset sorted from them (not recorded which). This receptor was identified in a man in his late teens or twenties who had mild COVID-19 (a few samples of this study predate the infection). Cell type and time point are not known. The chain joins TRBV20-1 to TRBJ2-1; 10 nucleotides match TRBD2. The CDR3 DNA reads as TGCAGTAGGAGCGGGGGGGCCCGTGAGCAGTTCTTC. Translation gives CSRSGGAREQFF.